Below, 20 T cell receptor beta chains from the same sample are listed, as sequenced in a study of beta chain features in type 1 diabetes listed by TCRdb under 2018. The library was prepared using the immunoSEQ multiplex PCR assay. The entire amount of isolated RNA was reverse transcribed using the High Capacity cDNA Reverse Transcription Kit, so the sequenced TCRB transcripts were expressed ones. TCRdb stores this immuneACCESS table with in-frame sequences only. Part of the clones is absent; in the studies checked, under half of the shortfall reflects unresolved V genes, and no reason is known for the rest. Here the sample has fewer than 550,000 clones; about an eighth occur a single time. In total, the top ten clones hold 0.045% to 0.05% of the sample. Material for sequencing was naive CD4+ T cells from blood. Sample cell subset or site, as interpreted from the label and publication: true naive CD4+ T cells. The receptor source for this set is a woman aged 18-30 years in good health.

This clone turned up a few times. The CDR3 is CASSLSAYEQYF. CDR3 nucleotides: TGTGCCAGCAGCTTATCCGCCTACGAGCAGTACTTC. The chain recombines TRBV7-2 with TRBJ2-7; D is unclear. This CDR3 contains 12 residues. Trimming stripped 2 bases from V and 2 bases from J, with 4 bases between. Germline CDR1 SGHTA, CDR2 FQGNSA.

This clone was seen a few times. The chain carries TRBV2 and TRBJ1-5; D gene ambiguous. From germline, CDR1 is SNHLY and CDR2 FYNNEI. This CDR3 contains 14 residues. V lost 6 bases and J lost 6, with 15 bases in between. The CDR3 is CASRLLSASQPQHF. CDR3 DNA: TGTGCCAGCAGACTATTGAGCGCAAGTCAGCCCCAGCATTTT. Combining the CDR3 with reference TRBV2 and TRBJ1-5 gives the whole variable domain EPEVTQTPSHQVTQMGQEVILRCVPISNHLYFYWYRQILGQKVEFLVSFYNNEISEKSEIFDDQFSVERPDGSNFTLKIRSTKLEDSAMYFCASRLLSASQPQHFGDGTRLSIL.

In its sample, this clone was seen a few times. The rearrangement links TRBV5-1 to TRBJ2-7; D possibly corresponds to TRBD1 (6 bases). Trimming pared 0 bases from V and 2 bases from J, leaving 18 bases between. Per the germline V gene, CDR1 is SGHRS and CDR2 is YFSETQ. This CDR3 region has 17 residues. The CDR3 region has the DNA TGCGCCAGCAGCTTGGCGGGACAAGATCGCGCCCCCTACGAGCAGTACTTC. Protein sequence: CASSLAGQDRAPYEQYF. The whole variable domain, remainder taken from reference TRBV5-1 and TRBJ2-7, is KAGVTQTPRYLIKTRGQQVTLSCSPISGHRSVSWYQQTPGQGLQFLFEYFSETQRNKGNFPGRFSGRQFSNSRSEMNVSTLELGDSALYLCASSLAGQDRAPYEQYFGPGTRLTVT.

The genes are TRBV7-2 and TRBJ2-5; D not resolved. The CDR3 runs 13 residues. The V gene's germline CDR1 is SGHTA and CDR2 FQGNSA. Between the trimmed V and J ends, which lost 7 bases and 9 bases, there was a span of 18 bases. CDR3 sequence (DNA): TGTGCCAGCACCGAGGACCTCTCCTGGGCCCAGTACTTC. It codes for CASTEDLSWAQYF.

This clone was seen more than once but under ten times. This sample includes further DNA sequences coding for the same CDR3. The rearrangement uses TRBV4-2 and TRBJ2-1; D unclear. Trimming removed 0 bases from V and 8 bases from J, with 8 bases in between. Germline V gene data show CDR1 as LGHNA and CDR2 as YNFKEQ. The CDR3 is made up of 13 amino acids. The CDR3 loop reads CASSQDPGDEQFF. The DNA of the CDR3 is TGTGCCAGCAGCCAAGACCCCGGTGATGAGCAGTTCTTC.

The rearrangement uses TRBV18 and TRBJ2-7, with D possibly being TRBD1 or TRBD2 (5 bases each). This CDR3 spans 13 amino acids. Germline assignment: CDR1 KGHSH and CDR2 LQKENI. The V end lost 3 bases, the J end lost 3 bases, and 9 bases lay between the germline ends. The CDR3 sequence is CASSPGTYYEQYF. CDR3 DNA: TGTGCCAGCTCACCGGGGACGTACTACGAGCAGTACTTC.

This clone was picked up a small number of times. The chain couples TRBV28 to TRBJ2-7; the D call may be TRBD1 or TRBD2 (5 bases each). This CDR3 region has 13 residues. Trimming took 6 bases from V and 0 from J, leaving 9 bases between them. Germline CDR1 reads MDHEN; CDR2 reads SYDVKM. CDR3 sequence reads: CASRGRFSYEQYV. The DNA for the CDR3 is TGTGCCAGCAGGGGACGGTTCTCCTACGAGCAGTACGTC.

J is TRBJ2-7 and V is TRBV28; no clear D. V was clipped by 1 base and J by 4 bases, with 17 bases between them. This CDR3 region has 16 residues. The V gene's germline CDR1 is MDHEN and CDR2 SYDVKM. The CDR3: CASSLSWVDPRYEQYF. The DNA of the CDR3 is TGTGCCAGCAGTTTATCTTGGGTGGACCCACGGTACGAGCAGTACTTC.

CDR3 sequence reads: CASSLRRSWETQYF. CDR3 nucleotides: TGTGCCAGCAGTTTACGGCGTTCTTGGGAGACCCAGTACTTC. This chain uses TRBV27 with TRBJ2-5; D is ambiguous. Germline V CDR1 and CDR2: MNHEY, SMNVEV (reference sequence). This CDR3 region has 14 residues. The V end lost 2 bases, the J end lost 5 bases, and 12 bases lay between the germline ends.

Many counts were recorded for this clone. This rearrangement joins TRBV7-2 to TRBJ2-5, with D perhaps TRBD1 or TRBD2 (5 bases each). From germline, CDR1 is SGHTA and CDR2 FQGNSA. The V gene lost 5 bases and the J gene lost 7 bases, with 17 bases spanning the gap. This CDR3 spans 14 amino acids. For the CDR3, the DNA is TGTGCCAGCAGCGTCTCTGGGGCCGGGGCGACCCAGTACTTC. It codes for CASSVSGAGATQYF.

In this sample, this clone turned up many times. The chain is built from TRBV29-1 and TRBJ2-1; D possibly uses TRBD1 or TRBD2 (5 bases each). From germline, CDR1 is SQVTM and CDR2 ANQGSEA. CDR3 length: 12 residues. Trimming took 6 bases from V and 5 from J, leaving 11 bases between them. CDR3 DNA sequence: TGCAGCGTGGCATCGGGGCACAATGAGCAGTTCTTC. Protein product: CSVASGHNEQFF.

This clone was recorded a few times. The gene calls are TRBV5-4 and TRBJ1-4; the D is unclear. With 4 bases removed from V and 4 bases from J, the gap between germline ends came to 14 bases. This CDR3 is 15 amino acids long. The germline V gene encodes CDR1 SGHNT and CDR2 YYREEE (reference sequence). The CDR3 is CASSPESVNNEKLFF. CDR3 in DNA: TGTGCCAGCAGCCCGGAGTCAGTTAATAATGAAAAACTGTTTTTT.

V and J are TRBV27 and TRBJ2-7, with D perhaps TRBD2 (6 bases). This CDR3 spans 18 amino acids. The germline V gene has CDR1 MNHEY and CDR2 SMNVEV (reference sequence). V shed 6 bases and J shed 0 bases, with 24 bases lying between them. In nucleotides, the CDR3 is TGTGCCAGCAGCCGGGGAATTAAATTCAGGGAGGACTCCTACGAGCAGTACTTC. Translated: CASSRGIKFREDSYEQYF.

The genes are TRBV2 and TRBJ1-6, with no clear D. With 2 bases removed from V and 6 bases from J, the gap between germline ends came to 11 bases. Germline CDR1 is SNHLY and CDR2 is FYNNEI. There are 15 residues in the CDR3. The chain's CDR3 is CASSEWGESNSPLHF. The CDR3 bases are TGTGCCAGCAGTGAATGGGGAGAATCTAATTCACCCCTCCACTTT. The full variable domain, with the rest looked up from reference TRBV2 and TRBJ1-6, is EPEVTQTPSHQVTQMGQEVILRCVPISNHLYFYWYRQILGQKVEFLVSFYNNEISEKSEIFDDQFSVERPDGSNFTLKIRSTKLEDSAMYFCASSEWGESNSPLHFGNGTRLTVT.

This chain uses TRBV5-1 with TRBJ2-5, with D possibly called TRBD1 or TRBD2 (5 bases each). The CDR3 length is 15 residues. The V gene lost 3 bases and the J gene lost 1 base, with 13 bases spanning the gap. Looked up from germline, CDR1 is SGHRS and CDR2 is YFSETQ. The CDR3 DNA follows: TGCGCCAGCAGCTCGGGGCTGGGAATCCAAGAGACCCAGTACTTC. It specifies CASSSGLGIQETQYF.

This chain connects TRBV7-2 to TRBJ2-3, with D unresolved. V was trimmed by 2 bases and J by 5 bases, leaving 5 bases between them. The germline gives CDR1 SGHTA, CDR2 FQGNSA. The CDR3 contains 12 residues. The CDR3: CASSLNRDTQYF. CDR3 DNA sequence: TGTGCCAGCAGCTTAAATCGAGATACGCAGTATTTT.

The chain has TRBV29-1 and TRBJ2-4, with a weak D call TRBD1 (6 bases). The CDR3 contains 12 residues. V gave up 4 bases and J gave up 11 bases, with 15 bases separating them. Germline V lookup: CDR1 SQVTM, CDR2 ANQGSEA. The CDR3 is CSVGGQGQFQYF. DNA for the CDR3: TGCAGCGTTGGGGGGCAGGGCCAGTTTCAGTACTTC.

This clone was observed a handful of times. The V and J genes are TRBV7-2 and TRBJ2-5, with D hard to call. Germline V lookup: CDR1 SGHTA, CDR2 FQGNSA. CDR3 size: 13 residues. V lost 3 bases to trimming and J lost 2 bases, with 7 bases between them. The CDR3 loop is CASSFQRQETQYF. CDR3 DNA: TGTGCCAGCAGCTTCCAGAGACAAGAGACCCAGTACTTC. The variable domain in full, completed from reference TRBV7-2 and TRBJ2-5, reads GAGVSQSPSNKVTEKGKDVELRCDPISGHTALYWYRQSLGQGLEFLIYFQGNSAPDKSGLPSDRFSAERTGGSVSTLTIQRTQQEDSAVYLCASSFQRQETQYFGPGTRLLVL.

J is TRBJ1-4 and V is TRBV30; D remains ambiguous. CDR1 is GTSNPN, CDR2 SVGIG, per germline (reference sequence). V dropped 4 bases and J dropped 1 base, with 7 bases sitting between them. There are 13 residues in the CDR3. This CDR3 reads CAWIGGTNEKLFF. CDR3 nucleotide sequence: TGTGCCTGGATCGGCGGAACTAATGAAAAACTGTTTTTT. The variable domain in full, completed from reference TRBV30 and TRBJ1-4, reads SQTIHQWPATLVQPVGSPLSLECTVEGTSNPNLYWYRQAAGRGLQLLFYSVGIGQISSEVPQNLSASRPQDRQFILSSKKLLLSDSGFYLCAWIGGTNEKLFFGSGTQLSVL.

V gene TRBV7-9 combines with J gene TRBJ1-2, with no clear D. V gave up 8 bases and J gave up 8 bases, with 18 bases separating them. The CDR3 runs to 13 residues. In germline, CDR1 is SEHNR, CDR2 FQNEAQ (reference sequence). The CDR3 nucleotides are TGTGCCAGCCGAATCGAGGCTCTATCAGGCTACACCTTC. Translated: CASRIEALSGYTF.